The subject of this entry is one T cell receptor (beta chain). The antigen remains undetermined. This record comes from a study of cytomegalovirus exposure and HLA in healthy donors. Study-level background: A prior study identified 117 million unique TCR beta sequences from roughly 180 million T cells.

Findings and limits, study-wide: Differences between HLA loci emerged in a later analysis of TCR association rates, with DRB1 most and HLA-C fewest. Available immune exposure information was restricted to CMV serostatus only.

The V end was cut by 8 bases, the J end by 8 bases, with 12 bases between. The CDR3 extends over 12 amino acids. CDR1 and CDR2 (germline): LNHDA, SQIVND (reference sequence). The study ran its PCR with 60 Vbeta and 13 Jbeta primers. TCRdb's copy holds only in-frame clones and misses some; the assay was immunoSEQ multiplex PCR. Of 170,000 or so clones listed, around four fifths are singletons. The material sequenced was PBMCs. This chain connects TRBV19 to TRBJ1-4; TRBD1 might be the D (6 bases). The TCR sequence derives from a woman aged 25-40 years in good health and CMV-seropositive. The CDR3 coding sequence is TGTGCCAGTGGGGGCCTGCTGGAAAAACTGTTTTTT. Protein: CASGGLLEKLFF.